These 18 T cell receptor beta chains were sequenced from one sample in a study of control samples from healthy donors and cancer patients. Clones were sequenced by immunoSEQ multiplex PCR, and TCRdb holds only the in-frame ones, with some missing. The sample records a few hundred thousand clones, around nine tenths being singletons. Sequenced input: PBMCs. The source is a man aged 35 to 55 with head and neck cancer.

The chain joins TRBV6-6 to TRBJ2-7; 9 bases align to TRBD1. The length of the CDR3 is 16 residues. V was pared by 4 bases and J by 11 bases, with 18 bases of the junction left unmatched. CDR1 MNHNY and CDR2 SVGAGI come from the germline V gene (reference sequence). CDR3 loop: CASSSTTTGGEDQEYF. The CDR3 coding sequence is TGTGCCAGCAGTTCAACGACAACAGGGGGCGAAGACCAGGAGTACTTC.

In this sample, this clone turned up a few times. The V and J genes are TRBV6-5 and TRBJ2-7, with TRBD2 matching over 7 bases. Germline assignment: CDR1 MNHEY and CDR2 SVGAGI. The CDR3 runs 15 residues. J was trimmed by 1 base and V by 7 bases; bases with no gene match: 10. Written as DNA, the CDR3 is TGTGCCAGCACTAGCGGCTATTTACATTCCTACGAGCAGTACTTC. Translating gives CASTSGYLHSYEQYF.

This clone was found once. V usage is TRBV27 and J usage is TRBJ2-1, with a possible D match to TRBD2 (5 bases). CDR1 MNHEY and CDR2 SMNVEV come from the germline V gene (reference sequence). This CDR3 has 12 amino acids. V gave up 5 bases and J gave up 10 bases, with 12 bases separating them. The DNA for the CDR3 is TGTGCCAGCAGTCAAGGACTGGTGGAGCAGTTCTTC. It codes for CASSQGLVEQFF.

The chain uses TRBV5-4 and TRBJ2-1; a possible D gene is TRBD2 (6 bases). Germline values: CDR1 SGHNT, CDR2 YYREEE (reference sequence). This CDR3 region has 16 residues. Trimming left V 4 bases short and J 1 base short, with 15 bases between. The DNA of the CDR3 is TGTGCCAGCAGCAAGGGATTCCGGGGGTCCTACAATGAGCAGTTCTTC. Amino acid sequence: CASSKGFRGSYNEQFF.

The CDR3 sequence is CVSAGNTGELFF. CDR3 DNA sequence: TGTGTGTCCGCAGGGAATACCGGGGAGCTGTTTTTT. V is TRBV2 and J is TRBJ2-2; perhaps TRBD1 as D (5 bases). This CDR3 contains 12 residues. Germline V CDR1 and CDR2: SNHLY, FYNNEI.

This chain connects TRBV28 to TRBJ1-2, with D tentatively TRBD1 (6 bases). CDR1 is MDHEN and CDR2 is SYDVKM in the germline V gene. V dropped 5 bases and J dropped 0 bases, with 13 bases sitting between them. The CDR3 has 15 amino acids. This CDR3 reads CASSLEGVANYGYTF. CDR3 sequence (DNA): TGTGCCAGCAGTCTCGAGGGGGTGGCTAACTATGGCTACACCTTC.

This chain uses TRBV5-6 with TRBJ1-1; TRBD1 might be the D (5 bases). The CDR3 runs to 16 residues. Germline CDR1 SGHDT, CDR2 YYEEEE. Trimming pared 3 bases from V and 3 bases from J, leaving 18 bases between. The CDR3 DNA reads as TGTGCCAGCAGCTGGGGAACTGGGACGGGGTACACTGAAGCTTTCTTT. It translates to CASSWGTGTGYTEAFF.

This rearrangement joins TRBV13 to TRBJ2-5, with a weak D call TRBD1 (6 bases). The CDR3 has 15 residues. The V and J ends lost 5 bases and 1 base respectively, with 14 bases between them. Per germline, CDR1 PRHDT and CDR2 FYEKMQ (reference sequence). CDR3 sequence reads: CASSLFGQPQETQYF. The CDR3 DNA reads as TGTGCCAGCAGCCTTTTTGGACAGCCCCAAGAGACCCAGTACTTC.

The DNA for the CDR3 is TGTGCCACCAGTGATCCGGGGACTAGCGGGGGCCGGGAGACCCAGTACTTC. Amino acid sequence: CATSDPGTSGGRETQYF. J is TRBJ2-5 and V is TRBV24-1, with 14 bases lining up with TRBD2. Trimming at V came to 3 bases and at J to 5 bases, leaving 7 bases not matched to a gene. The CDR3 has 17 amino acids. Per the germline V gene, CDR1 is KGHDR and CDR2 is SFDVKD.

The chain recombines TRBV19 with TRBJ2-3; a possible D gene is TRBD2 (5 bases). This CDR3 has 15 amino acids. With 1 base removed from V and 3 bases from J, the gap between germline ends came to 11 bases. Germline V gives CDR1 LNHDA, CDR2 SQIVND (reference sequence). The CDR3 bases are TGTGCCAGTAGTATAGCTCCCGGGAAGACAGATACGCAGTATTTT. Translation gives CASSIAPGKTDTQYF.

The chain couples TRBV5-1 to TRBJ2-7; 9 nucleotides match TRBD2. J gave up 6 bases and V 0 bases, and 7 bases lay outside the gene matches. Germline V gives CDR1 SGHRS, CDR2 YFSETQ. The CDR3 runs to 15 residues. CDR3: CASSLEGGRAVEQYF. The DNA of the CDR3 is TGCGCCAGCAGCTTGGAAGGCGGGAGGGCCGTCGAGCAGTACTTC.

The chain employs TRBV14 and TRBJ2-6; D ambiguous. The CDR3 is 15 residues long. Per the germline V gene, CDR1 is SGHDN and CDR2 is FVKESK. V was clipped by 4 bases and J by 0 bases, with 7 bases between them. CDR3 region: CASSPAVSGANVLTF. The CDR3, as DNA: TGTGCCAGCAGCCCCGCGGTCTCTGGGGCCAACGTCCTGACTTTC.

The CDR3 DNA reads TGTGCCAGCAGTGCGGGGCTGCGTCAGCCCCAGCATTTT. Protein sequence: CASSAGLRQPQHF. This chain links TRBV2 with TRBJ1-5; the D gene is possibly TRBD1 (5 bases). Germline CDR1 reads SNHLY; CDR2 reads FYNNEI. The CDR3 contains 13 residues. V gave up 4 bases and J gave up 6 bases, with 10 bases separating them.

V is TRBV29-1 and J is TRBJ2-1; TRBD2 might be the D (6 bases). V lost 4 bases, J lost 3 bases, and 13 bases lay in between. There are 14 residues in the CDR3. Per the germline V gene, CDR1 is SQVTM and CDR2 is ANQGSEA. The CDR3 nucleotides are TGCAGCGTTGTCTGGGGGGAAGTCTACAATGAGCAGTTCTTC. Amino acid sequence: CSVVWGEVYNEQFF.

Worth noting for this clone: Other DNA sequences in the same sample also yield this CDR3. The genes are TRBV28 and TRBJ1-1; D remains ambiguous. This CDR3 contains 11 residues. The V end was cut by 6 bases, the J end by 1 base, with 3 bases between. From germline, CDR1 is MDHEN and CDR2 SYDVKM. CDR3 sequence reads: CASRGNTEAFF. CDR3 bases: TGTGCCAGCAGGGGGAACACTGAAGCTTTCTTT. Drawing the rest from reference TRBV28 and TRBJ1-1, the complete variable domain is DVKVTQSSRYLVKRTGEKVFLECVQDMDHENMFWYRQDPGLGLRLIYFSYDVKMKEKGDIPEGYSVSREKKERFSLILESASTNQTSMYLCASRGNTEAFFGQGTRLTVV.

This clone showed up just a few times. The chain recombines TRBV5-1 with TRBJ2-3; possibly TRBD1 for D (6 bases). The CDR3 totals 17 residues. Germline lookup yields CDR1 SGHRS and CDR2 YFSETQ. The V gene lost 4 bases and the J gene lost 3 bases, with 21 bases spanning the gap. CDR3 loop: CASSTTPQGSGTDTQYF. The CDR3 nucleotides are TGCGCCAGCAGCACAACACCTCAGGGGTCGGGAACAGATACGCAGTATTTT.

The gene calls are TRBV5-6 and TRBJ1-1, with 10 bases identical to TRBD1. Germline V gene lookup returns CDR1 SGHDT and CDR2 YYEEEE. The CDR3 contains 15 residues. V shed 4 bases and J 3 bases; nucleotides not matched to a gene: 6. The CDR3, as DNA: TGTGCCAGCAGCCCAGGGACAGGGGCCGACACTGAAGCTTTCTTT. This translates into CASSPGTGADTEAFF.

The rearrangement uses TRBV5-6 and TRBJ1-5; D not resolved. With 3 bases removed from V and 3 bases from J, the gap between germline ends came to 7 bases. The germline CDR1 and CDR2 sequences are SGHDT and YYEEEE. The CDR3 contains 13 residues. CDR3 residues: CASSYKVNQPQHF. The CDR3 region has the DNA TGTGCCAGCAGCTACAAAGTCAATCAGCCCCAGCATTTT.